Described below is a single TCR beta chain sequence and its context. The sample belongs to a study of blood T cell repertoires in COVID-19. Study background: Sites across the United States, Italy and Spain contributed samples from acute and convalescent COVID-19.

In the source study's methods: Estimated nucleated cell counts came from reference gene primer amplification. Method: immunoSEQ multiplex PCR; TCRdb's copy keeps in-frame clones and lacks some. For V, J and clone size, that table is used; D and trimming come from the DNA. The table has fewer than 80,000 clones, about 91% seen once. The TCR sequence derives from a woman in her fifties or sixties with active COVID-19. The sequencing sample was made of peripheral blood.

The CDR3 DNA sequence: TGTGCCAGCAGTGAAAGACAGGGGGCCGGGGAGCTGTTTTTT. Translation gives CASSERQGAGELFF. The chain recombines TRBV2 with TRBJ2-2, with 9 bases identical to TRBD1. The germline gives CDR1 SNHLY, CDR2 FYNNEI. The CDR3 consists of 14 residues. J was trimmed by 6 bases and V by 2 bases; bases with no gene match: 1.